A single sample is the source of the 15 T cell receptor beta chains below, sequenced in a study of CD8 T cells in Susac syndrome. It was with random hexamers that roughly 0.45 to 1 ug RNA was reverse transcribed. A single record per CDR3 protein comes from TCRdb applying MiXCR to the immunoSEQ multiplex PCR reads. The table has approximately 180,000 distinct CDR3 sequences, about 94% seen once; the top ten hold roughly 0.1%. Input material: CD4+ T cells from PBMCs. These receptor sequences come from a human donor with multiple sclerosis.

V gene TRBV6-5 combines with J gene TRBJ2-5, with 9 nucleotides matching TRBD1. The CDR3 is 14 amino acids. Per germline, CDR1 MNHEY and CDR2 SVGAGI. V lost 2 bases and J lost 4; bases outside the gene matches: 2. The chain's CDR3 is CASSYGTGRETQYF. CDR3 sequence (DNA): TGTGCCAGCAGTTACGGGACAGGGAGAGAGACCCAGTACTTC.

The gene calls are TRBV18 and TRBJ2-7; TRBD2 matches at 14 bases. V was clipped by 0 bases and J by 5 bases; unmatched bases: 15. The CDR3 is 20 residues long. Germline assignment: CDR1 KGHSH and CDR2 LQKENI. CDR3 in amino acids: CASSPPGLAGGGLRGHEQYF. The CDR3 DNA follows: TGTGCCAGCTCACCACCCGGACTAGCGGGAGGAGGATTACGAGGACACGAGCAGTACTTC. The full variable domain, in which reference TRBV18 and TRBJ2-7 provide the parts outside the CDR3, is NAGVMQNPRHLVRRRGQEARLRCSPMKGHSHVYWYRQLPEEGLKFMVYLQKENIIDESGMPKERFSAEFPKEGPSILRIQQVVRGDSAAYFCASSPPGLAGGGLRGHEQYFGPGTRLTVT.

V gene TRBV30 combines with J gene TRBJ1-6, with 7 positions matching TRBD1. This CDR3 contains 15 residues. V trimming: 6 bases; J trimming: 11 bases; junction bases outside the gene matches: 16. Germline-derived CDR1 and CDR2 are GTSNPN and SVGIG (reference sequence). The CDR3 coding sequence is TGTGCCTGTAACACAGGGGTTGGGGGCTGGGCACCCCTCCACTTT. Residues: CACNTGVGGWAPLHF.

V usage is TRBV7-2 and J usage is TRBJ2-5; a weak D match, TRBD2 (5 bases). In germline, CDR1 is SGHTA, CDR2 FQGNSA. The V end was cut by 2 bases, the J end by 5 bases, with 9 bases between. The CDR3 loop spans 13 amino acids. CDR3 nucleotide sequence: TGTGCCAGCAGCTTATCGGGGTTTGAGACCCAGTACTTC. Amino acids: CASSLSGFETQYF.

This chain uses TRBV6-6 with TRBJ2-7; 13 positions match TRBD2. The V gene's germline CDR1 is MNHNY and CDR2 SVGAGI (reference sequence). After removal of 6 bases from V and 12 bases from J, the junction contained 8 bases not matched to a gene. The CDR3 runs 13 residues. The CDR3 DNA reads as TGTGCCAGCAGCCGCGGACTAGCGGGGGAAAGGTACTTC. Translated, it gives CASSRGLAGERYF.

The chain links TRBV2 to TRBJ2-1; no definite D call. The CDR3 runs 13 residues. Looked up from germline, CDR1 is SNHLY and CDR2 is FYNNEI. V was trimmed by 8 bases and J by 4 bases, leaving 12 bases between them. The CDR3 sequence: CASLGDVYNEQFF. The CDR3 bases are TGTGCCAGCTTGGGCGACGTTTACAATGAGCAGTTCTTC. Full variable domain (remainder filled in from reference TRBV2 and TRBJ2-1): EPEVTQTPSHQVTQMGQEVILRCVPISNHLYFYWYRQILGQKVEFLVSFYNNEISEKSEIFDDQFSVERPDGSNFTLKIRSTKLEDSAMYFCASLGDVYNEQFFGPGTRLTVL.

CDR3 protein: CASSTDRDQPQHF. The CDR3 DNA follows: TGTGCCAGCAGTACGGACAGGGATCAGCCCCAGCATTTT. J is TRBJ1-5 and V is TRBV2; the match to TRBD1 covers 8 bases. The CDR3 totals 13 residues. Trimming at V came to 5 bases and at J to 5 bases, leaving 2 bases not matched to a gene. Germline CDR1 and CDR2: SNHLY and FYNNEI.

The rearrangement joins TRBV12-3 or TRBV12-4 to TRBJ2-7; D is perhaps TRBD1 (6 bases). There are 13 residues in the CDR3. V shed 3 bases and J shed 6 bases, with 12 bases lying between them. The CDR3 reads CASSLTLGGEQYF. The CDR3 DNA follows: TGTGCCAGCAGTTTGACCCTAGGGGGCGAGCAGTACTTC.

This chain links TRBV6-5 with TRBJ2-7; no firm D call. Germline V CDR1 and CDR2: MNHEY, SVGAGI. With 0 bases removed from V and 2 bases from J, the gap between germline ends came to 11 bases. CDR3 length equals 15 residues. The CDR3 region is CASSYSVAEPYEQYF. DNA of the CDR3: TGTGCCAGCAGTTACTCTGTGGCGGAACCCTACGAGCAGTACTTC.

The chain couples TRBV7-2 to TRBJ2-7, with TRBD2 as a possible D gene (5 bases). Per germline, CDR1 SGHTA and CDR2 FQGNSA. The CDR3 sequence is 13 residues long. Trimming stripped 0 bases from V and 7 bases from J, with 10 bases between. The CDR3 sequence: CASSLADPGEQYF. CDR3 DNA sequence: TGTGCCAGCAGCTTAGCGGACCCGGGGGAGCAGTACTTC.

The V and J genes are TRBV6-5 and TRBJ2-7; 8 positions match TRBD2. Germline V lookup: CDR1 MNHEY, CDR2 SVGAGI. J lost 4 bases, V lost 6 bases, and 2 bases had no gene match. The CDR3 has 12 residues. CDR3 region: CASRGGGYEQYF. DNA of the CDR3: TGTGCCAGCAGGGGCGGGGGGTACGAGCAGTACTTC.

The CDR3 sequence is CASSRVDNQETQYF. The CDR3 DNA is TGTGCCAGCAGCCGGGTAGACAACCAAGAGACCCAGTACTTC. The rearrangement links TRBV3-1 to TRBJ2-5; D is undetermined. Germline assignment: CDR1 LGHDT and CDR2 YNNKEL (reference sequence). This CDR3 has 14 residues. V was pared by 4 bases and J by 0 bases, with 9 bases between.

The rearrangement links TRBV5-1 to TRBJ2-3; 9 bases agree with TRBD2. Germline V gene lookup returns CDR1 SGHRS and CDR2 YFSETQ. V lost 4 bases and J lost 3; bases outside the gene matches: 9. This CDR3 spans 16 amino acids. CDR3 amino acids: CASSDPSGGRTDTQYF. In nucleotides, the CDR3 is TGCGCCAGCAGCGACCCCAGCGGGGGGAGGACAGATACGCAGTATTTT.

The V call is TRBV9, the J call TRBJ2-1, with D perhaps matching TRBD1 or TRBD2 (5 bases each). CDR3 length equals 14 residues. V was shortened by 2 bases and J by 6 bases, with 12 bases between the two germline ends. CDR1 is SGDLS, CDR2 YYNGEE, per germline. CDR3: CASSVGASSNEQFF. The DNA for the CDR3 is TGTGCCAGCAGCGTCGGGGCATCTTCCAATGAGCAGTTCTTC.

The V gene is TRBV3-1, the J gene TRBJ1-1; 10 bases are shared with TRBD1. The V segment lost 3 bases and the J segment 10 bases; nucleotides outside the gene matches: 5. The germline CDR1 and CDR2 sequences are LGHDT and YNNKEL (reference sequence). CDR3 length: 13 amino acids. The CDR3 region has the DNA TGTGCCAGCAGCCATAGCCGGGACAGGGGAGCTTTCTTT. It is translated as CASSHSRDRGAFF.